Below, 25 T cell receptor beta chains from the same sample are listed, as sequenced in a study of T cells in Graves' hyperthyroidism and ophthalmopathy. Regions amplified from RNA transcripts were the TCR beta CDR3 regions. The TCR CDR3 was amplified in a first-round RT-PCR using the HTBI primer set. TCRdb reanalysed the multiplex PCR reads using MiXCR and keeps one entry per CDR3 protein. Here the sample spans about 400,000 distinct CDR3 sequences, 15% being singletons. Sequencing was done on a sample of blood. Source of these receptors: a woman aged 25 to 39 with Graves' hyperthyroidism.

The table lists this clonotype with many counts. J is TRBJ1-1 and V is TRBV28; D is uncertain. Per germline, CDR1 MDHEN and CDR2 SYDVKM. This CDR3 spans 14 amino acids. The V gene lost 2 bases and the J gene lost 0 bases, with 7 bases spanning the gap. The CDR3 here is CASSLASLNTEAFF. In DNA form, the CDR3 reads TGTGCCAGCAGTTTAGCCAGTCTGAACACTGAAGCTTTCTTT.

The chain employs TRBV5-1 and TRBJ2-6; TRBD1 might be the D (6 bases). The ends were cut back, 1 base at V and 0 bases at J, with 17 bases in the middle. The germline V gene encodes CDR1 SGHRS and CDR2 YFSETQ. The CDR3 loop spans 19 amino acids. The DNA for the CDR3 is TGCGCCAGCAGCTTGAGATTGGGGGCTGGATACTCTGGGGCCAACGTCCTGACTTTC. Residues: CASSLRLGAGYSGANVLTF. Full variable domain (outside the CDR3, taken from reference TRBV5-1 and TRBJ2-6): KAGVTQTPRYLIKTRGQQVTLSCSPISGHRSVSWYQQTPGQGLQFLFEYFSETQRNKGNFPGRFSGRQFSNSRSEMNVSTLELGDSALYLCASSLRLGAGYSGANVLTFGAGSRLTVL.

This clonotype occurred a few times. The chain uses TRBV5-1 and TRBJ2-3; 7 bases are shared with TRBD1. V lost 6 bases and J lost 2; bases outside the gene matches: 9. The CDR3 has 15 amino acids. The germline gives CDR1 SGHRS, CDR2 YFSETQ. The DNA of the CDR3 is TGCGCCAGCAAGCAACAGGGGCAAATCACAGATACGCAGTATTTT. Its protein is CASKQQGQITDTQYF. The full variable domain, rest sourced from reference TRBV5-1 and TRBJ2-3, is KAGVTQTPRYLIKTRGQQVTLSCSPISGHRSVSWYQQTPGQGLQFLFEYFSETQRNKGNFPGRFSGRQFSNSRSEMNVSTLELGDSALYLCASKQQGQITDTQYFGPGTRLTVL.

This clonotype was counted only a few times. The chain has TRBV15 and TRBJ2-1; unclear D gene. This CDR3 region has 13 residues. Germline V CDR1 and CDR2: LNHNV, YYDKDF (reference sequence). Trimming shortened V by 6 bases and J by 4 bases, and 10 bases separated the two germline ends. This chain's CDR3 is CATRSPTYNEQFF. The CDR3 coding sequence is TGTGCCACCAGGTCGCCGACGTACAATGAGCAGTTCTTC.

This clonotype was picked up a small number of times. The chain links TRBV6-1 to TRBJ1-3, with a possible D match to TRBD1 (6 bases). CDR3 size: 15 residues. The germline V gene has CDR1 MNHNS and CDR2 SASEGT. Trimming took 5 bases from V and 2 from J, leaving 13 bases between them. The CDR3 nucleotides read TGTGCCAGCAGTAGACAAGGGGGGACTGGAAACACCATATATTTT. Translation: CASSRQGGTGNTIYF.

This clonotype was detected a few times. The gene calls are TRBV12-3 or TRBV12-4 and TRBJ2-7; perhaps TRBD2 as D (5 bases). Deletions cut 2 bases from V and 0 bases from J, with 11 bases between. The CDR3 totals 15 residues. The CDR3, as DNA: TGTGCCAGCAGTTTAACGGCGGGCCTCTCCTACGAGCAGTACTTC. It encodes CASSLTAGLSYEQYF.

This clonotype was detected many times. The rearrangement links TRBV3-1 to TRBJ2-7; D gene ambiguous. The germline V and J ends were trimmed by 2 bases and 6 bases, with 11 bases remaining between them. The CDR3 contains 13 residues. In germline, CDR1 is LGHDT, CDR2 YNNKEL (reference sequence). The CDR3 is CASSQIDVGEQYF. The CDR3 DNA follows: TGTGCCAGCAGCCAAATTGACGTTGGCGAGCAGTACTTC.

This clonotype was seen many times. This chain connects TRBV3-1 to TRBJ2-1, with 9 bases matching TRBD2. The length of the CDR3 is 17 residues. Germline V gene data show CDR1 as LGHDT and CDR2 as YNNKEL (reference sequence). The ends lost 0 bases at V and 2 bases at J; junction bases unmatched: 5. As DNA, the CDR3 is TGTGCCAGCAGCCAAGATCGGCTAGCGGGACCCTACAATGAGCAGTTCTTC. As protein: CASSQDRLAGPYNEQFF.

This clonotype was seen many times. V gene TRBV11-2 combines with J gene TRBJ2-1; 12 positions match TRBD2. CDR1 is SGHAT, CDR2 FQNNGV, per germline. The CDR3 is 15 residues long. With V trimmed by 5 bases and J by 10 bases, 9 bases remained unmatched. The CDR3 here is CASSSRLAGVWEQFF. The CDR3 DNA sequence: TGTGCCAGCAGCAGCAGACTAGCGGGAGTTTGGGAGCAGTTCTTC.

The V gene is TRBV11-2, the J gene TRBJ1-3, with unresolved D. Germline V gene lookup returns CDR1 SGHAT and CDR2 FQNNGV. The CDR3 length is 14 residues. Trimming took 6 bases from V and 3 from J, leaving 12 bases between them. CDR3 nucleotide sequence: TGTGCCAGCAGTGCCCTAAGAAGTGGAAACACCATATATTTT. Translated: CASSALRSGNTIYF.

This clonotype was counted at least ten times. The V and J genes are TRBV28 and TRBJ2-1; TRBD2 aligns across 14 bases. The length of the CDR3 is 18 residues. Unmatched junction bases numbered 7, after V lost 5 bases and J lost 1 base. Germline CDR1 reads MDHEN; CDR2 reads SYDVKM. The CDR3 region is CASSPSGTSGSSYNEQFF. CDR3 DNA: TGTGCCAGCAGTCCCTCCGGGACTAGCGGGAGTTCCTACAATGAGCAGTTCTTC.

This clonotype was observed at least ten times. This chain joins TRBV7-2 and TRBJ1-1; the D is unclear. The germline V gene encodes CDR1 SGHTA and CDR2 FQGNSA. V was pared by 4 bases and J by 0 bases, with 9 bases between. The CDR3 runs to 14 residues. The CDR3 DNA reads TGTGCCAGCAGCTCCCCCCCCATGAACACTGAAGCTTTCTTT. As protein: CASSSPPMNTEAFF.

This clonotype was seen repeatedly, ten times or more. CDR3 sequence: CASSRTVEETQYF. The DNA of the CDR3 is TGTGCCAGCAGTAGGACGGTAGAAGAGACCCAGTACTTC. The chain recombines TRBV27 with TRBJ2-5; no reliable D call. The germline V and J ends were trimmed by 5 bases and 3 bases, with 10 bases remaining between them. The CDR3 extends over 13 amino acids. From germline, CDR1 is MNHEY and CDR2 SMNVEV (reference sequence).

This clonotype came up a few times. This may be a read error: a much more frequent sequence differs by one nucleotide. This chain connects TRBV2 to TRBJ2-1; tentative D call: TRBD2 (6 bases). Trimming removed 4 bases from V and 5 bases from J, with 18 bases in between. The CDR3 totals 16 residues. The germline V gene has CDR1 SNHLY and CDR2 FYNNEI. CDR3 coding DNA: TGTGCCAGCAGTGCCCAGGCGAGTGGCGGGAACAATGAGCAGTTCTTC. It translates to CASSAQASGGNNEQFF. Supplemented by reference TRBV2 and TRBJ2-1, the full variable domain reads EPEVTQTPSHQVTQMGQEVILRCVPISNHLYFYWYRQILGQKVEFLVSFYNNEISEKSEIFDDQFSVERPDGSNFTLKIRSTKLEDSAMYFCASSAQASGGNNEQFFGPGTRLTVL.

V is TRBV20-1 and J is TRBJ2-3, with 11 bases aligning to TRBD2. CDR3 length: 15 residues. Germline-derived CDR1 and CDR2 are DFQATT and SNEGSKA (reference sequence). The V gene end was trimmed by 6 bases and the J gene end by 4 bases; junction bases not matched to a gene: 9. CDR3 loop: CSAAGTSGPSDTQYF. The CDR3, as DNA: TGCAGTGCCGCCGGGACTAGCGGACCGTCAGATACGCAGTATTTT.

This clonotype has at least ten counts. V is TRBV20-1 and J is TRBJ2-7, with D possibly being TRBD1 (6 bases). The V and J ends lost 1 base and 0 bases respectively, with 16 bases between them. The germline CDR1 and CDR2 sequences are DFQATT and SNEGSKA (reference sequence). The CDR3 consists of 16 residues. The CDR3: CSARVSGGASSYEQYF. CDR3 nucleotide sequence: TGCAGTGCTAGAGTGTCTGGGGGCGCTAGCTCCTACGAGCAGTACTTC.

There are many counts of this clonotype. This CDR3 is CSARVSGFGEQFF. CDR3 DNA sequence: TGCAGTGCTAGAGTGAGCGGGTTCGGTGAGCAGTTCTTC. The chain employs TRBV20-1 and TRBJ2-1; weak D call: TRBD2 (6 bases). V lost 1 base and J lost 9, with 13 bases in between. CDR1 is DFQATT and CDR2 is SNEGSKA in the germline V gene (reference sequence). The CDR3 spans 13 residues.

This clonotype was counted at least ten times. The chain combines TRBV28 with TRBJ1-2; no clear D gene. This CDR3 region has 12 residues. The V end was cut by 7 bases, the J end by 0 bases, with 6 bases between. Germline V CDR1 and CDR2: MDHEN, SYDVKM. CDR3 residues: CASTRTNYGYTF. The CDR3, as DNA: TGTGCCAGCACACGGACTAACTATGGCTACACCTTC.

In this sample, this clonotype turned up many times. The chain recombines TRBV27 with TRBJ2-7; the match to TRBD1 covers 9 bases. The J segment lost 6 bases and the V segment lost 6 bases, leaving 9 bases of the junction unmatched. There are 14 residues in the CDR3. Germline V CDR1 and CDR2: MNHEY, SMNVEV (reference sequence). The CDR3, as DNA: TGTGCCAGCAGCAAACAGGGGGCGGAGTTCGAGCAGTACTTC. Amino acids: CASSKQGAEFEQYF.

This clonotype was detected ten times or more. This rearrangement joins TRBV27 to TRBJ2-5; D unresolved. Germline CDR1 is MNHEY and CDR2 is SMNVEV (reference sequence). The CDR3 spans 12 residues. The V end lost 6 bases, the J end lost 1 base, and 6 bases lay between the germline ends. CDR3 sequence: CASSDFQETQYF. CDR3 in DNA: TGTGCCAGCAGCGATTTCCAAGAGACCCAGTACTTC.

There are many counts of this clonotype. The chain links TRBV2 to TRBJ2-3, with 11 bases aligning to TRBD1. J was trimmed by 6 bases and V by 7 bases; bases with no gene match: 9. The CDR3 loop spans 15 amino acids. The germline CDR1 and CDR2 sequences are SNHLY and FYNNEI. CDR3 region: CASILGTGGADTQYF. Here the CDR3 DNA reads TGTGCCAGCATCCTTGGGACAGGGGGAGCGGATACGCAGTATTTT.

This clonotype was recorded a few times. The chain links TRBV5-1 to TRBJ2-5; D is unclear. V gave up 4 bases and J gave up 1 base, with 8 bases separating them. Per germline, CDR1 SGHRS and CDR2 YFSETQ. This CDR3 is 13 amino acids long. In DNA, the CDR3 is TGCGCCAGCAGCCTCCTTGGCCAAGAGACCCAGTACTTC. This gives the protein CASSLLGQETQYF.

The chain carries TRBV7-8 and TRBJ2-7, with TRBD1 matching 8 bases. Trimming cost V 5 bases and J 4 bases; bases outside gene matches: 4. Germline V CDR1 and CDR2: SGHVS, FQNEAQ. CDR3 size: 13 residues. CDR3 in DNA: TGTGCCAGCAGCCAGGGGGCGGTATACGAGCAGTACTTC. Amino acid sequence: CASSQGAVYEQYF.

A few counts support this clonotype. The CDR3 here is CASSPGTVSRETQYF. In DNA form, the CDR3 reads TGCGCCAGCAGCCCGGGGACAGTTTCTAGGGAGACCCAGTACTTC. V usage is TRBV4-1 and J usage is TRBJ2-5, with 7 bases matching TRBD1. The CDR3 covers 15 residues. J was trimmed by 5 bases and V by 4 bases; bases with no gene match: 10. The germline gives CDR1 MGHRA, CDR2 YSYEKL.

This clonotype was found many times. The chain joins TRBV14 to TRBJ2-7; tentatively, D is TRBD1 (5 bases). CDR3 size: 13 residues. V lost 4 bases and J 3 bases, leaving 10 bases between the germline ends. The germline CDR1 and CDR2 sequences are SGHDN and FVKESK. The CDR3 protein is CASSLTGFYEQYF. In DNA, the CDR3 is TGTGCCAGCAGCCTAACAGGTTTCTACGAGCAGTACTTC.